This T cell receptor beta chain was captured in a study of T cell changes during pregnancy in multiple sclerosis. J lost 2 bases, V lost 0 bases, and 6 bases had no gene match. CDR1 is SGHRS and CDR2 is YFSETQ in the germline V gene. The CDR3 covers 16 residues. Measured with immunoSEQ multiplex PCR; TCRdb has only the in-frame clones, and not every one. In the table there are approximately 44,000 clones, 80% to 90% of which are singletons. The rearrangement uses TRBV5-1 and TRBJ2-7; 9 nucleotides agree with TRBD2. Sequencing was performed on CD4+ T cells from peripheral blood mononuclear cells, taken in the first trimester of pregnancy. This TCR was recovered from a female donor with multiple sclerosis, enrolled in a pregnancy study. CDR3 DNA sequence: TGCGCCAGCAGCTTGGGGCCGACTAGCGGAGCCTACGAGCAGTACTTC. It codes for CASSLGPTSGAYEQYF.